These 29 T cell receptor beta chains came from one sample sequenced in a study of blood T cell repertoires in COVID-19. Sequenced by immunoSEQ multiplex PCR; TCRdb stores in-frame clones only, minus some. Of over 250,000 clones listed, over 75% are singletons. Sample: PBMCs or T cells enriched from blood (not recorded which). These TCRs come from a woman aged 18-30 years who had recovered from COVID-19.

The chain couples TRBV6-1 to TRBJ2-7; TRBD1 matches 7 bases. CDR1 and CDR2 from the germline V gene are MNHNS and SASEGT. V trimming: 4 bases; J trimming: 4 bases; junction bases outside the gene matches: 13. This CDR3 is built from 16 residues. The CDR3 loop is CASSAKPGQRPYEQYF. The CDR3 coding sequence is TGTGCCAGCAGTGCAAAACCGGGACAGAGACCTTACGAGCAGTACTTC.

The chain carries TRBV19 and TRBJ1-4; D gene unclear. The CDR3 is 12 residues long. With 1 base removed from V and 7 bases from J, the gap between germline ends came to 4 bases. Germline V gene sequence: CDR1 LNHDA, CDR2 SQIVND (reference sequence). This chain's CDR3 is CASSIAGEKLFF. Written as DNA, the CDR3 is TGTGCCAGTAGTATAGCGGGTGAAAAACTGTTTTTT.

The CDR3 is CASSLSSGGAYNEQFF. The DNA for the CDR3 is TGTGCCAGCAGCTTAAGTAGCGGGGGGGCTTACAATGAGCAGTTCTTC. The chain has TRBV7-3 and TRBJ2-1; TRBD2 matches 11 bases. The V gene end was trimmed by 1 base and the J gene end by 4 bases; junction bases not matched to a gene: 3. The CDR3 length is 16 residues. Germline V gene lookup returns CDR1 SGHTA and CDR2 FQGTGA.

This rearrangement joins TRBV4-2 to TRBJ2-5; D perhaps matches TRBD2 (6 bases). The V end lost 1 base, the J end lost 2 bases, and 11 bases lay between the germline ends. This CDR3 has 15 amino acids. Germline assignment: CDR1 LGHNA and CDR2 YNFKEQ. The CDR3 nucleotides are TGTGCCAGCAGCCAAGCCGGCGGGGTACAAGAGACCCAGTACTTC. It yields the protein CASSQAGGVQETQYF.

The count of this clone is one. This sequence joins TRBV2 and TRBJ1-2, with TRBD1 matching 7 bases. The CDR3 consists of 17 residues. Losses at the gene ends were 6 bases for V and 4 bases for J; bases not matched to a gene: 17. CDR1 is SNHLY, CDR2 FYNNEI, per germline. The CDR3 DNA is TGTGCCAGCAGCCATTTGACAGGGACCGCAGCTGCCTATGGCTACACCTTC. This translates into CASSHLTGTAAAYGYTF.

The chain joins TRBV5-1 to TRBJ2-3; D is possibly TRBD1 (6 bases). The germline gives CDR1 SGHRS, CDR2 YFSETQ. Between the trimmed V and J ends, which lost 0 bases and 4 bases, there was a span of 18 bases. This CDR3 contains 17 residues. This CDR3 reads CASSLAVTGYSADTQYF. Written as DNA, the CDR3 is TGCGCCAGCAGCTTGGCCGTCACAGGGTATTCGGCAGATACGCAGTATTTT. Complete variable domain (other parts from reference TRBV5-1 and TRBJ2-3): KAGVTQTPRYLIKTRGQQVTLSCSPISGHRSVSWYQQTPGQGLQFLFEYFSETQRNKGNFPGRFSGRQFSNSRSEMNVSTLELGDSALYLCASSLAVTGYSADTQYFGPGTRLTVL.

The CDR3 loop is CASSLDTVVGAGEAFF. The CDR3 DNA reads TGCGCCAGCAGCTTGGATACGGTGGTGGGGGCAGGTGAAGCTTTCTTT. The chain recombines TRBV5-1 with TRBJ1-1, with D perhaps TRBD1 (6 bases). Trimming stripped 0 bases from V and 7 bases from J, with 19 bases between. From germline, CDR1 is SGHRS and CDR2 YFSETQ. The CDR3 extends over 16 amino acids.

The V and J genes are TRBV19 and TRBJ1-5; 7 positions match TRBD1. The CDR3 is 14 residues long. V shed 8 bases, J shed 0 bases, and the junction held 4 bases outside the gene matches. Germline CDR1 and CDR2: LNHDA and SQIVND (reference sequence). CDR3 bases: TGTGCCAGTCGGACAGGAGTTAGCAATCAGCCCCAGCATTTT. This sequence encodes CASRTGVSNQPQHF.

CDR3 sequence (DNA): TGTGCCAGCGGACTGACAGGGACAGATACGCAGTATTTT. This codes for CASGLTGTDTQYF. The chain employs TRBV28 and TRBJ2-3, with 7 positions matching TRBD1. CDR1 and CDR2 (germline): MDHEN, SYDVKM. The CDR3 runs 13 residues. With V trimmed by 8 bases and J by 3 bases, 5 bases remained unmatched.

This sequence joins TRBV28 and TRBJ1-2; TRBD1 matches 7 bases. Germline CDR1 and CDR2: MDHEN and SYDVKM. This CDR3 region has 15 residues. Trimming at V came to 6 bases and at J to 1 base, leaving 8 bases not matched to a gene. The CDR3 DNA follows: TGTGCCAGCAGCAGGGCAGGGGGTGGTAACTATGGCTACACCTTC. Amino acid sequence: CASSRAGGGNYGYTF.

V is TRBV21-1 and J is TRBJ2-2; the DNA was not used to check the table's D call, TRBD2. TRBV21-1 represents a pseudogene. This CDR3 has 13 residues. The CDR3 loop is CASSKAGTGELFF. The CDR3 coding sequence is TGTGCCAGCAGCAAAGCCGGCACCGGGGAGCTGTTTTTT.

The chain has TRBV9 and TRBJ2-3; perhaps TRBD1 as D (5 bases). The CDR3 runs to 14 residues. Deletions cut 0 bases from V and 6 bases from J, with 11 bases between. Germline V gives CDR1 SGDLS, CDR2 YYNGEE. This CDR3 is CASSVVPGSDTQYF. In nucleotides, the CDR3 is TGTGCCAGCAGCGTAGTCCCAGGGTCGGATACGCAGTATTTT. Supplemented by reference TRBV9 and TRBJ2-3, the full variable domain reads DSGVTQTPKHLITATGQRVTLRCSPRSGDLSVYWYQQSLDQGLQFLIQYYNGEERAKGNILERFSAQQFPDLHSELNLSSLELGDSALYFCASSVVPGSDTQYFGPGTRLTVL.

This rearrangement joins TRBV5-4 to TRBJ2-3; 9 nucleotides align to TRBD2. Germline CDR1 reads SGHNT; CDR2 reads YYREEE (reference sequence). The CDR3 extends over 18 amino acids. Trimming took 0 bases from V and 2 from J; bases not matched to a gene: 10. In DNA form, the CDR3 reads TGTGCCAGCAGCTTGGAAGGGGGCGGGGGGGCCAACACAGATACGCAGTATTTT. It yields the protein CASSLEGGGGANTDTQYF.

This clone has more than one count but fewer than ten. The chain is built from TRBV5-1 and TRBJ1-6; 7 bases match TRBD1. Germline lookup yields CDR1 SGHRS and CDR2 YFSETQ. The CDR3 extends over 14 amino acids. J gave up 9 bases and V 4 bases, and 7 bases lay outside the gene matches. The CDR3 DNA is TGCGCCAGCAGCCCGGACAGGATCAGTTCACCCCTCCACTTT. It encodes CASSPDRISSPLHF.

This CDR3 reads CAISSTGLNEKLFF. The CDR3 bases are TGTGCCATCAGTTCGACAGGGCTTAATGAAAAACTGTTTTTT. The chain has TRBV10-3 and TRBJ1-4; 7 bases fit TRBD1. Losses at the gene ends were 5 bases for V and 4 bases for J; bases not matched to a gene: 4. Germline V gene sequence: CDR1 ENHRY, CDR2 SYGVKD. The CDR3 length is 14 residues.

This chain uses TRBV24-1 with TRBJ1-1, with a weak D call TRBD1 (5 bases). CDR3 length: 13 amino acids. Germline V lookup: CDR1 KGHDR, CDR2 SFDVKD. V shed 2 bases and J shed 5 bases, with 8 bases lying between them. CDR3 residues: CATSDSGGTEAFF. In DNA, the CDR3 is TGTGCCACCAGTGATTCGGGGGGTACTGAAGCTTTCTTT.

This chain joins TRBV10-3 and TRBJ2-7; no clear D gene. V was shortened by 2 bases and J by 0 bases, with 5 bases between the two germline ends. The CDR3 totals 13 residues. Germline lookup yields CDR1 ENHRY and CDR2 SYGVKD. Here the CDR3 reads CAISEAVSYEQYF. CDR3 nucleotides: TGTGCCATCAGTGAGGCAGTCTCCTACGAGCAGTACTTC.

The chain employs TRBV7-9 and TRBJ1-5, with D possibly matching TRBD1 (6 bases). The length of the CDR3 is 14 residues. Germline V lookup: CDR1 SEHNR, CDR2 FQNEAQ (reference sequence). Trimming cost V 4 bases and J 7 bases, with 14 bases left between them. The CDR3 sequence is CASSSTGKEQPQHF. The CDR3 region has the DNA TGTGCCAGCAGCTCCACAGGGAAAGAGCAGCCCCAGCATTTT.

DNA of the CDR3: TGCGCCAGCGGACCAGGGGGTGACAATCAGCCCCAGCATTTT. This gives the protein CASGPGGDNQPQHF. V usage is TRBV4-1 and J usage is TRBJ1-5; 7 bases are shared with TRBD1. Trimming cost V 8 bases and J 3 bases; bases outside gene matches: 7. The V gene's germline CDR1 is MGHRA and CDR2 YSYEKL. The CDR3 is made up of 14 amino acids.

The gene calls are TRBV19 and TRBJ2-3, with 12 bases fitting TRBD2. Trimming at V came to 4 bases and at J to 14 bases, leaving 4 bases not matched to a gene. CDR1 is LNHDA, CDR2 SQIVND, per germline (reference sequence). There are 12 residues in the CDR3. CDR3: CASSTLAGGTYF. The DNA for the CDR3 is TGTGCCAGTAGTACTCTAGCGGGGGGGACGTATTTT.

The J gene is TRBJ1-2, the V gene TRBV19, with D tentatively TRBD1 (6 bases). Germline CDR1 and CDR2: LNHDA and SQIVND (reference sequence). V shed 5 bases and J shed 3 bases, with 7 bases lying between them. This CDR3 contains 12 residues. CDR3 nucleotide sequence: TGTGCCAGTAGTTACAGGGACTATGGCTACACCTTC. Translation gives CASSYRDYGYTF.

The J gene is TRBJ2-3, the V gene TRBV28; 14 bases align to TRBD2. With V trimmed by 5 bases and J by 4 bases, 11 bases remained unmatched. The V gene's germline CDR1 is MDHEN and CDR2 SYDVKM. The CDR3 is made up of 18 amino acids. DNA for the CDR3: TGTGCCAGCAGTGAGACTAGCGGGGGGGCATTGAAGGCAGATACGCAGTATTTT. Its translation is CASSETSGGALKADTQYF.

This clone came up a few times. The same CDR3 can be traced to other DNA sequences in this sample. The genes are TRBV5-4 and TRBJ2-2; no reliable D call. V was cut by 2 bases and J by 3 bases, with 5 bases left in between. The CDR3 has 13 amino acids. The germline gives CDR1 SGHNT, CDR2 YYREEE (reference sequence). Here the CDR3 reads CASSLTDTGELFF. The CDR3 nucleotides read TGTGCCAGCAGCTTAACAGACACCGGGGAGCTGTTTTTT.

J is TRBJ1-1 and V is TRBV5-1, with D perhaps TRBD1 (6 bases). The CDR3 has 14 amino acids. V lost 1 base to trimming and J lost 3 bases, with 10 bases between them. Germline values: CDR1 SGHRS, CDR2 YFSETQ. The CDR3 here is CASSLTGSDTEAFF. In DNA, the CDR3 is TGCGCCAGCAGCTTGACAGGGTCGGACACTGAAGCTTTCTTT. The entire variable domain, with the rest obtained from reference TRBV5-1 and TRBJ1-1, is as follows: KAGVTQTPRYLIKTRGQQVTLSCSPISGHRSVSWYQQTPGQGLQFLFEYFSETQRNKGNFPGRFSGRQFSNSRSEMNVSTLELGDSALYLCASSLTGSDTEAFFGQGTRLTVV.

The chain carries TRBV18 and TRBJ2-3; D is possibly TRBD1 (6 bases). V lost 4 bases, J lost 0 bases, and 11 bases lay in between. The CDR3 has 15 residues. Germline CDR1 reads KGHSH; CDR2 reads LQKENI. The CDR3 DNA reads TGTGCCAGCTCACTCAACAGGGATAGCACAGATACGCAGTATTTT. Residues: CASSLNRDSTDTQYF.

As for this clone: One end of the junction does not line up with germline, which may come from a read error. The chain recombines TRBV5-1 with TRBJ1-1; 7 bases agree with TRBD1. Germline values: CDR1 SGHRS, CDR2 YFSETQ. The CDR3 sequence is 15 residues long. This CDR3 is CASTLTGTMNTEAFF. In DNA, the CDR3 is TGCGCCAGCACCTTGACAGGGACCATGAACACTGAAGCTTTCTTT.

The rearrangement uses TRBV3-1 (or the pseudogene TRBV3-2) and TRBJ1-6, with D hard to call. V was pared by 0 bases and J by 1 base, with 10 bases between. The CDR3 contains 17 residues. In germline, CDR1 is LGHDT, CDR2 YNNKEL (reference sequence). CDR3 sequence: CASSQDYRRSYNSPLHF. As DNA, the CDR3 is TGTGCCAGCAGCCAAGACTATCGCAGGTCCTATAATTCACCCCTCCACTTT.

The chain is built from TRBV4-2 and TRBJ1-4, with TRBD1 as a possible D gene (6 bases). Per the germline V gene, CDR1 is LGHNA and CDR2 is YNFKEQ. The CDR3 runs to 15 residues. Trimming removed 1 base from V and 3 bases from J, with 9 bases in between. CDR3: CASSQVGGPNEKLFF. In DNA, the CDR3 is TGTGCCAGCAGCCAAGTCGGGGGGCCTAATGAAAAACTGTTTTTT.

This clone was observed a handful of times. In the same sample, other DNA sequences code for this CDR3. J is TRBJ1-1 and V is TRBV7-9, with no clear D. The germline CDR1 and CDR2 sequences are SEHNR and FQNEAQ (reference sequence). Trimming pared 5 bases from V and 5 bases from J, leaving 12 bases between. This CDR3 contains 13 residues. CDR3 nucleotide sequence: TGTGCCAGCAGCCCACCGGGTGGGACTGAAGCTTTCTTT. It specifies CASSPPGGTEAFF.